These T cell receptor beta chains were read from a single sample in a study of response to subunit inactivated influenza vaccine. TCRdb itself ran the RT-PCR reads through MiXCR, one entry per CDR3 protein. Among over 400,000 distinct CDR3 sequences listed, about 10% were seen once. This material consisted of PBMCs from blood, taken roughly 6 weeks after vaccination. These receptors were taken from a man over 45 who received an inactivated influenza vaccine. Both conserved end residues are part of each CDR3. Each record gives: clone size, V gene, CDR3 length, J gene, D gene, CDR3 DNA, CDR3 protein. A D gene is named only where the DNA matches it firmly. The size of a clone is reported for some rows only, either as once, few or many, or as a class for expanded clones.

>.|TRBV11-2|12|TRBJ2-7|.
TGTGCCAGCAGGGCCGACACTTACGAGCAGTACTTC
CASRADTYEQYF
>few|TRBV12-3/TRBV12-4|14|TRBJ2-7|.
TGTGCCAGCAGTTTAGCCTTTTATGGGGACGAGCAGTACTTC
CASSLAFYGDEQYF
>many|TRBV28|16|TRBJ2-4|.
TGTGCCAGCAGTGTAACAGGCTTTGTAGCCAAAAACATTCAGTACTTC
CASSVTGFVAKNIQYF
>.|TRBV29-1|14|TRBJ2-7|TRBD1
TGCAGCGTCTCACCCGGGGACAGCGGATACGAGCAGTACTTC
CSVSPGDSGYEQYF
>.|TRBV6-2/TRBV6-3|15|TRBJ2-1|TRBD1
TGTGCCAGCAGTCCGGACAGGGGGCGTTACAATGAGCAGTTCTTC
CASSPDRGRYNEQFF
>.|TRBV7-2|14|TRBJ2-5|.
TGTGCCAGCAGCTGGGAGGCGGGCCAAGAGACCCAGTACTTC
CASSWEAGQETQYF
>many|TRBV5-1|14|TRBJ1-4|.
TGCGCCAGCAGCTTGGCCGCGGGAAGAGAAAAACTGTTTTTT
CASSLAAGREKLFF
>once|TRBV28|16|TRBJ1-4|.
TGTGCCAGCAACCCGCCGGGGGGGCCAACTAATGAAAAACTGTTTTTT
CASNPPGGPTNEKLFF
>many|TRBV24-1|17|TRBJ2-1|TRBD2
TGTGCCACCAGTGATCCAGGGACTAGCGGGATCTACAATGAGCAGTTCTTC
CATSDPGTSGIYNEQFF
>.|TRBV4-2|14|TRBJ2-7|.
TGTGCCAGCAGTCCAAGAGTAACGACCTACGAGCAGTACTTC
CASSPRVTTYEQYF
>.|TRBV9|14|TRBJ1-2|TRBD1
TGTGCCAGCAGCGGGGACAGGGGGATGGGTGGCTACACCTTC
CASSGDRGMGGYTF
>many|TRBV6-1|13|TRBJ1-6|.
TGTGCCAGCAGCCTAGTGCTGGATTCACCCCTCCACTTT
CASSLVLDSPLHF
>many|TRBV5-1|14|TRBJ1-2|.
TGCGCCAGCAGCTTCTCTTCTGTGAGCTATGGCTACACCTTC
CASSFSSVSYGYTF
>few|TRBV5-1|13|TRBJ2-7|TRBD1
TGCGCCAGCAGCTCCGGGACAGGGCGCGAGCAGTACTTC
CASSSGTGREQYF
>many|TRBV7-2|13|TRBJ2-3|TRBD1
TGTGCCAGCAGCCTTGGACAGGCAGATACGCAGTATTTT
CASSLGQADTQYF
>.|TRBV7-2|15|TRBJ2-7|TRBD1
TGTGCCAGCAGCTTATATAGGCAGGGGGCTTACGAGCAGTACTTC
CASSLYRQGAYEQYF
>few|TRBV12-3/TRBV12-4|14|TRBJ2-5|TRBD1
TGTGCCAGCAGGGGGACAGGGGCACAAGAGACCCAGTACTTC
CASRGTGAQETQYF
>.|TRBV20-1|14|TRBJ1-4|.
TGCAGTGCTATGGACCGTCGGCGGGGCGAAAAACTGTTTTTT
CSAMDRRRGEKLFF
>.|TRBV20-1|13|TRBJ2-3|.
TGCAGTGTCATTTACCCGGACAGTTATACGCAGTATTTT
CSVIYPDSYTQYF
>.|TRBV7-2|18|TRBJ1-4|.
TGTGCCAGCAGCTTCGCTCCAGGGGTGGGCGCAACTAATGAAAAACTGTTTTTT
CASSFAPGVGATNEKLFF
>.|TRBV6-4|14|TRBJ1-5|.
TGTGCCAGCCGGCTCTACACCCAGAATCAGCCCCAGCATTTT
CASRLYTQNQPQHF
>many|TRBV25-1|16|TRBJ2-5|TRBD2
TGTGCCAGCAGTGAATTTGTTAGCGGGGGGGCGGAGACCCAGTACTTC
CASSEFVSGGAETQYF
>few|TRBV9|13|TRBJ2-2|.
TGTGCCAGCAGCGCTTACAACACCGGGGAGCTGTTTTTT
CASSAYNTGELFF
>few|TRBV9|14|TRBJ2-7|TRBD2
TGTGCCAGCAGCGTAGAGAGCGGGAGAGGCGAGCAGTACTTC
CASSVESGRGEQYF
>few|TRBV18|13|TRBJ2-3|.
TGTGCCAGCTCACCACTTAATTCAGATACGCAGTATTTT
CASSPLNSDTQYF
>few|TRBV7-3|15|TRBJ2-2|.
TGTGCCAGTGGCCCCGGGAGCTTGGGCACCGGGGAGCTGTTTTTT
CASGPGSLGTGELFF